This paragraph covers one TCR beta chain sequence. CDR3 length: 14 amino acids. The V gene end was trimmed by 5 bases and the J gene end by 5 bases; junction bases not matched to a gene: 9. Germline CDR1 is SGHNT and CDR2 is YENEEA. Sequenced by immunoSEQ multiplex PCR; TCRdb stores in-frame clones only, minus some. The repertoire holds over 100,000 clones, with around four fifths as singletons. The data derive from a study of blood T cell repertoires in COVID-19. Study details: Sources were T cells, B-cell-depleted T cells, or PBMCs; the material itself was cDNA or gDNA.

Source material: peripheral blood. The genes are TRBV11-3 and TRBJ2-7; 7 bases line up with TRBD2. This clonotype was sampled from a human donor in a cohort sampled during active COVID-19. The DNA for the CDR3 is TGTGCCAGCAGCCGGCGGGGGTTAAGGCACGAGCAGTACTTC. Encoded protein: CASSRRGLRHEQYF.